A selection of T cell receptor beta chains follows, all from one sample in a study of T-cell memory formation after mild COVID-19. TCRdb reprocessed the 5' RACE reads with MiXCR, giving one entry per CDR3 protein. The sample carries almost 350,000 distinct CDR3 sequences, 20% to 25% recorded once. Sequencing used PBMCs or a T cell subset sorted from them (not recorded which). These receptors were obtained from a young man who had mild COVID-19 (a few samples of this study predate the infection). Cell type and time point are not known. The CDR3 runs from the conserved cysteine through the conserved F or W. D genes are given only for firm matches. Size is stated for part of the rows, as once, few or many counts, or as a class when the clone is expanded.

clone size	D gene	V gene	J gene	CDR3 protein	CDR3 DNA
few	NA	TRBV12-3/TRBV12-4	TRBJ2-7	CASKGETYEQYF	TGTGCCAGCAAGGGAGAGACCTACGAGCAGTACTTC
NA	NA	TRBV12-3/TRBV12-4	TRBJ2-3	CASSPKTVSDTQYF	TGTGCCAGCAGTCCGAAGACAGTTTCAGATACGCAGTATTTT
few	NA	TRBV3-1	TRBJ2-3	CASSQDRGAGDTQYF	TGTGCCAGCAGCCAAGATAGGGGGGCTGGAGATACGCAGTATTTT
few	NA	TRBV27	TRBJ2-3	CASSSWGILSDTQYF	TGTGCCAGCAGTTCGTGGGGAATATTATCAGATACGCAGTATTTT
NA	TRBD2	TRBV6-5	TRBJ2-5	CASSQDPGDLAGGQETQYF	TGTGCCAGCAGTCAAGACCCAGGGGATCTAGCGGGGGGCCAGGAGACCCAGTACTTC
NA	NA	TRBV30	TRBJ1-2	CAWTPGGSNYGYTF	TGTGCCTGGACTCCCGGGGGTTCTAACTATGGCTACACCTTC
NA	TRBD1	TRBV4-3	TRBJ1-1	CASSHGQGARDTEAFF	TGCGCAAGCAGCCACGGTCAGGGGGCGCGCGACACTGAAGCTTTCTTT
few	TRBD2	TRBV6-6	TRBJ2-2	CASKAGGGGELFF	TGTGCCAGCAAAGCGGGGGGTGGCGGGGAGCTGTTTTTT
few	NA	TRBV2	TRBJ1-1	CASNQGMNTEAFF	TGTGCCAGCAATCAAGGGATGAACACTGAAGCTTTCTTT
few	NA	TRBV27	TRBJ2-1	CASSQAGSSYNEQFF	TGTGCCAGCAGCCAGGCGGGCAGCTCCTACAATGAGCAGTTCTTC
few	NA	TRBV12-3/TRBV12-4	TRBJ1-4	CASSSGNANEKLFF	TGTGCCAGCAGTTCAGGGAACGCTAATGAAAAACTGTTTTTT
few	NA	TRBV7-2	TRBJ2-3	CASSLVGGGPGDTQYF	TGTGCCAGCAGCTTAGTCGGAGGGGGGCCCGGAGATACGCAGTATTTT
few	NA	TRBV5-1	TRBJ2-7	CASSFPRAYEQYF	TGCGCCAGCAGCTTTCCCCGGGCCTACGAGCAGTACTTC
NA	NA	TRBV5-1	TRBJ2-1	CASSLVFPNEQFF	TGCGCCAGCAGCTTGGTTTTTCCCAATGAGCAGTTCTTC
few	TRBD2	TRBV6-2/TRBV6-3	TRBJ2-3	CASTPPGGDTQYF	TGTGCCAGCACCCCCCCGGGGGGAGATACGCAGTATTTT
many	TRBD2	TRBV2	TRBJ2-3	CASIPGGPDTQYF	TGTGCCAGCATTCCGGGGGGGCCAGATACGCAGTATTTT
NA	NA	TRBV24-1	TRBJ2-2	CATSDSGLGGELFF	TGTGCCACCAGTGATTCGGGATTGGGCGGGGAGCTGTTTTTT
NA	TRBD2	TRBV5-1	TRBJ2-2	CASSSLAGGTAGELFF	TGCGCCAGCAGCTCCTTAGCGGGGGGGACTGCCGGGGAGCTGTTTTTT
NA	NA	TRBV20-1	TRBJ1-6	CSARDTEASPLHF	TGCAGTGCTAGAGACACGGAGGCTTCACCCCTCCACTTT
NA	NA	TRBV19	TRBJ2-2	CASSISLGGELFF	TGTGCCAGTAGTATCTCACTAGGCGGGGAGCTGTTTTTT
NA	NA	TRBV10-3	TRBJ2-6	CAISGTKGLGANVLTF	TGTGCCATCAGTGGTACGAAAGGGCTTGGGGCCAACGTCCTGACTTTC
NA	NA	TRBV7-3	TRBJ2-3	CASSLDGITDTQYF	TGTGCCAGCAGCTTAGATGGCATCACAGATACGCAGTATTTT
few	NA	TRBV5-6	TRBJ2-4	CASSLEQAKNIQYF	TGTGCCAGCAGCTTGGAACAGGCAAAAAACATTCAGTACTTC
NA	TRBD1	TRBV7-2	TRBJ2-1	CASSFDRGGYNEQFF	TGTGCCAGCAGCTTCGACAGGGGAGGCTACAATGAGCAGTTCTTC
many	TRBD2	TRBV7-2	TRBJ2-2	CASSLLAGAGELFF	TGTGCCAGCAGCCTACTAGCGGGGGCCGGGGAGCTGTTTTTT
many	NA	TRBV20-1	TRBJ1-4	CSGTVNEKLFF	TGCAGTGGGACGGTGAATGAAAAACTGTTTTTT
few	NA	TRBV20-1	TRBJ1-3	CSARGPAGGASGNTIYF	TGCAGTGCTAGAGGGCCGGCGGGTGGGGCCTCTGGAAACACCATATATTTT
many	NA	TRBV24-1	TRBJ1-2	CATSDPRVGGYGYTF	TGTGCCACCAGTGATCCCAGGGTCGGCGGCTATGGCTACACCTTC
NA	NA	TRBV12-3/TRBV12-4	TRBJ2-1	CASSPRPRGEQFF	TGTGCCAGCAGTCCCCGACCGCGTGGTGAGCAGTTCTTC
few	NA	TRBV5-4	TRBJ2-3	CASSLGPGSDTQYF	TGTGCCAGCAGCTTGGGGCCAGGGTCAGATACGCAGTATTTT
NA	NA	TRBV7-9	TRBJ2-2	CASEGSWELFF	TGTGCCAGCGAGGGGTCCTGGGAGCTGTTTTTT
many	NA	TRBV7-2	TRBJ2-7	CASSFRRGYEQYF	TGTGCCAGCAGCTTTCGTAGGGGCTACGAGCAGTACTTC
few	NA	TRBV7-8	TRBJ1-5	CASSFGFSNQPQHF	TGTGCCAGCAGCTTTGGGTTCTCTAATCAGCCCCAGCATTTT
NA	NA	TRBV7-3	TRBJ1-1	CASSLPGSTEAFF	TGTGCCAGCAGCTTACCGGGGAGCACTGAAGCTTTCTTT
NA	NA	TRBV6-5	TRBJ1-3	CASSPRRHFNSGNTIYF	TGTGCCAGCAGTCCTCGGCGGCACTTTAACTCTGGAAACACCATATATTTT
NA	NA	TRBV9	TRBJ2-6	CASSVAGISSGANVLTF	TGTGCCAGCAGCGTAGCAGGGATCAGCTCTGGGGCCAACGTCCTGACTTTC
NA	NA	TRBV5-1	TRBJ2-7	CASSLGGGHDEQYF	TGCGCCAGCAGCTTGGGGGGTGGCCACGACGAGCAGTACTTC
once	NA	TRBV7-2	TRBJ2-3	CASSTGITDTQYF	TGTGCCAGCAGCACAGGGATCACAGATACGCAGTATTTT
few	TRBD2	TRBV5-1	TRBJ2-5	CASSDPGGEETQYF	TGCGCCAGCAGCGACCCGGGAGGAGAAGAGACCCAGTACTTC
NA	NA	TRBV30	TRBJ2-7	CAWSDRRSYEQYF	TGTGCCTGGAGTGACAGGCGATCCTACGAGCAGTACTTC